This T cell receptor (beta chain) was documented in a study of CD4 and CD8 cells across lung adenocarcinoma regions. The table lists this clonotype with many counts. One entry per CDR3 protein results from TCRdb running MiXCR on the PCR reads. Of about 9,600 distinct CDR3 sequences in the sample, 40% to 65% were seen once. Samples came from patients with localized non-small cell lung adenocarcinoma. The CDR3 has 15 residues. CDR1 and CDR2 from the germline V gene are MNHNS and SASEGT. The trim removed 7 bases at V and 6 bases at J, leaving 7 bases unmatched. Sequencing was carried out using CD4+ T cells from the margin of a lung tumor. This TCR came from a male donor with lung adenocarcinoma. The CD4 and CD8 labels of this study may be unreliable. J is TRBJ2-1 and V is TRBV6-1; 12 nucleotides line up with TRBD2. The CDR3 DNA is TGTGCCAGCATCGCCGGGACTAGCGGGCCCAATGAGCAGTTCTTC. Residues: CASIAGTSGPNEQFF.